This T cell receptor beta chain was observed in a study of identical twins. General study results and limits: Conclusions leaned on cross-sectional statistical analysis and did not track the same donors over time. Excess sharing by twins proved weaker in beta out-of-frame sequences.

Template switching added a universal primer site, and cDNA bore unique molecular identifiers. A single record per CDR3 protein comes from TCRdb applying MiXCR to the 5' RACE reads. The table has a few hundred thousand distinct CDR3 sequences, 10% to 15% seen once. CDR3 length: 17 residues. CDR1 is LGHDT and CDR2 is YNNKEL in the germline V gene (reference sequence). V was clipped by 4 bases and J by 2 bases; unmatched bases: 10. This clonotype was observed at least ten times. Its target is unknown. This same sample was also taken into another study, of yellow fever vaccine responses in identical twins.

The TCR sequence derives from a woman between 18 and 30 years old in good health. The chain employs TRBV3-1 and TRBJ2-3; 9 bases map to TRBD2. Sequenced sample: CD8+ T cells sorted from blood. The CDR3 loop reads CASSPTIAGATTDTQYF. The CDR3 region has the DNA TGTGCCAGCAGCCCGACAATAGCGGGGGCTACCACAGATACGCAGTATTTT.